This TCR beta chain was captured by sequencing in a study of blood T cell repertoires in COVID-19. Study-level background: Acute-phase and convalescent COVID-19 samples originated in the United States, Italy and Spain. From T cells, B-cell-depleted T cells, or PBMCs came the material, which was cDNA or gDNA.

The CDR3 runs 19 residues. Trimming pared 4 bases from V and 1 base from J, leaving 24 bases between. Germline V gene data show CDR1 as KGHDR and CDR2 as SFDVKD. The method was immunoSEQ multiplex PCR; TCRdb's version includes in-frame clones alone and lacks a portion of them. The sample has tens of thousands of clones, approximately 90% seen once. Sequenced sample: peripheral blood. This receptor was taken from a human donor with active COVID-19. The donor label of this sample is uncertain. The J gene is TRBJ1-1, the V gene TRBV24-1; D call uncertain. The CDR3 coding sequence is TGTGCCACCAGTGACTCCCCACAGACCCCCGACCTTCCGAACACTGAAGCTTTCTTT. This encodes CATSDSPQTPDLPNTEAFF.